This T cell receptor beta chain is from a study of blood T cell repertoires in COVID-19. Here immunoSEQ multiplex PCR was the method, and the copy in TCRdb shows in-frame clones only, minus some. The table has over 15,000 clones, around 85% seen once. This CDR3 comprises 15 residues. V lost 4 bases and J 0 bases, leaving 11 bases between the germline ends. Germline CDR1 reads MDHEN; CDR2 reads SYDVKM. Sequencing input: peripheral blood. This clonotype originated in a man in his 70s in a cohort sampled during active COVID-19. The chain couples TRBV28 to TRBJ2-3, with D tentatively TRBD2 (6 bases). This CDR3 is CASSSIGTSTDTQYF. In nucleotides, the CDR3 is TGTGCCAGCAGTTCGATCGGGACTAGCACAGATACGCAGTATTTT.